This TCR beta chain derives from a study of cytomegalovirus exposure and HLA in healthy donors. Study as a whole: Researchers previously reported finding 90 million to 130 million unique TCR beta sequences from roughly 180 million T cells.

Germline loops: CDR1 MNHNS, CDR2 SASEGT. CDR3 length: 14 residues. V gave up 2 bases and J gave up 2 bases, with 7 bases separating them. Study-level points and caveats: Other equally common chains were less clonally expanded than HLA-associated TCR beta chains, a later analysis showed.

Regarding this clone: Its antigen is still unknown.

PCR used 60 Vbeta primers and 13 Jbeta primers. Produced via immunoSEQ multiplex PCR; TCRdb's table is partial and in-frame only. The sample lists about 150,000 clones, about 79% seen once, with around 6% in the top ten. This TCR was recovered from a man aged 45-60 years in good health and CMV-seropositive. Sequencing was done on a sample of PBMCs. This chain joins TRBV6-1 and TRBJ1-5; no clear D. CDR3 residues: CASSEFGGNQPQHF. The DNA for the CDR3 is TGTGCCAGCAGTGAATTCGGAGGCAATCAGCCCCAGCATTTT.